This T cell receptor (beta chain) derives from a study of blood T cell repertoires in COVID-19. The wider study: Sample material is recorded as cDNA or gDNA derived from T cells, B-cell-depleted T cells, or PBMCs.

The data were produced by immunoSEQ multiplex PCR, yet TCRdb's version contains in-frame clones alone and is incomplete. The sample contains about 130,000 clones, 70% to 75% of which appear only once. V was clipped by 9 bases and J by 2 bases, with 16 bases between them. Germline CDR1 and CDR2: ENHRY and SYGVKD. The length of the CDR3 is 14 residues. Input material: peripheral blood. The chain is built from TRBV10-3 and TRBJ1-2; tentatively, D is TRBD1 (6 bases). The source of this sequence is a man aged 55 to 70 with acute or convalescent COVID-19. The CDR3 region has the DNA TGTGCCATAGCGCGAGGACAGCCCAACTATGGCTACACCTTC. Protein: CAIARGQPNYGYTF.